This note documents a single T cell receptor (beta chain) sequence. Sequencing was performed with immunoSEQ multiplex PCR; in TCRdb, only in-frame clones are kept and a portion is missing. The sample includes 95,000 to 130,000 clones, around nine tenths of them seen just once. This entry comes from a study of T cell clones after liver transplantation. CDR3 size: 15 residues. V was cut by 3 bases and J by 3 bases, with 12 bases left in between. Germline V gives CDR1 SGDLS, CDR2 YYNGEE. The rearrangement links TRBV9 to TRBJ1-4; possibly TRBD1 for D (5 bases). The material was CD4+ T cells from blood, obtained 12 months after liver transplant. The TCR was taken from a human patient who received a liver transplant. Part of the T cell pool may stem from the graft donor. The CDR3 spells CASSGWKGSNEKLFF. CDR3 DNA sequence: TGTGCCAGCAGCGGGTGGAAGGGGTCTAATGAAAAACTGTTTTTT.